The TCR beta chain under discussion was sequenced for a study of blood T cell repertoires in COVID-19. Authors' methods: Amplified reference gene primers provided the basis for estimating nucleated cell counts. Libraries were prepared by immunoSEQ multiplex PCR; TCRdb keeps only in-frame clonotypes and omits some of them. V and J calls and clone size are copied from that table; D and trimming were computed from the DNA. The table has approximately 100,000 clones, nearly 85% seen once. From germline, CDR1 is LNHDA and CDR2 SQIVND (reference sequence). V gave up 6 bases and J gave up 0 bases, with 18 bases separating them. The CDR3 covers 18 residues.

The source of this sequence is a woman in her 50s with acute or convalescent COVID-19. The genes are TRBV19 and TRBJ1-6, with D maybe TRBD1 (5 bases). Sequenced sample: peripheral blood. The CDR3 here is CASRPRGGTGSYNSPLHF. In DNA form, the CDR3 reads TGTGCCAGTAGGCCTCGGGGGGGAACTGGCTCCTATAATTCACCCCTCCACTTT. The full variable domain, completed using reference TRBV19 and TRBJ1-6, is DGGITQSPKYLFRKEGQNVTLSCEQNLNHDAMYWYRQDPGQGLRLIYYSQIVNDFQKGDIAEGYSVSREKKESFPLTVTSAQKNPTAFYLCASRPRGGTGSYNSPLHFGNGTRLTVT.